The rows below give T cell receptor beta chains drawn from one sample of a study of ipilimumab plus nivolumab after autologous stem cell transplantation. The method was immunoSEQ multiplex PCR; TCRdb's version includes in-frame clones alone and lacks a portion of them. The repertoire consists of around 20,000 clones, with roughly 69% occurring once and the leading ten covering 23%. The sample in question was PBMCs, obtained in a trial of ipilimumab plus nivolumab as post-transplant consolidation. The receptor source for this set is a male donor with diffuse large B-cell lymphoma. Both conserved end residues are part of each CDR3. D genes are given only for firm matches. Only part of the rows carry a size: once, few, many, or a class if the clone is expanded.

TRBJ2-2 TRBV29-1 few TRBD1 CSVDRGLNRELFF TGCAGCGTTGACAGGGGGTTGAATCGGGAGCTGTTTTTT
TRBJ1-2 TRBV6-1 NA NA CASSESDRPSIYGYTF TGTGCCAGCAGTGAAAGTGACAGGCCATCAATCTATGGCTACACCTTC
TRBJ2-1 TRBV2 NA TRBD1 CASRYRGSSYNEQFF TGTGCCAGCAGGTACAGGGGTAGCTCCTACAATGAGCAGTTCTTC
TRBJ1-4 TRBV4-2 once NA CASSQGGQLNEKLFF TGTGCCAGCAGCCAAGGCGGGCAGCTTAATGAAAAACTGTTTTTT
TRBJ2-1 TRBV11-2 NA TRBD2 CASSLLAGVGDEQFF TGTGCCAGCAGCTTACTAGCGGGAGTTGGCGATGAGCAGTTCTTC
TRBJ1-1 TRBV5-1 NA NA CASSESVGGSGAEAFF TGCGCCAGCAGTGAATCAGTCGGGGGAAGTGGGGCTGAAGCTTTCTTT
TRBJ2-7 TRBV7-9 NA TRBD2 CASSPRLAGGTRIKQYF TGTGCCAGCAGCCCACGACTAGCGGGAGGGACCCGCATAAAGCAGTACTTC
TRBJ2-7 TRBV7-9 NA TRBD1 CASSLGGQLYEQYF TGTGCCAGCAGCTTAGGGGGACAGCTCTACGAGCAGTACTTC
TRBJ1-1 TRBV5-1 NA NA CASSHREDSEAFF TGCGCCAGCAGCCACAGGGAGGACTCTGAAGCTTTCTTT
TRBJ1-3 TRBV19 NA NA CASSIVYRENSGNTIYF TGTGCCAGTAGTATAGTATACAGGGAAAACTCTGGAAACACCATATATTTT
TRBJ2-5 TRBV5-5 NA TRBD1 CASSITGGAGETQYF TGTGCCAGCAGCATCACAGGGGGTGCGGGAGAGACCCAGTACTTC
TRBJ1-2 TRBV6-5 NA TRBD1 CASSYSQGDYGYTF TGTGCCAGCAGTTATTCCCAGGGGGACTATGGCTACACCTTC
TRBJ2-1 TRBV7-9 once NA CASSPPGARAGQFF TGTGCCAGCAGCCCGCCGGGCGCAAGAGCGGGGCAGTTCTTC
TRBJ1-1 TRBV7-9 NA NA CAGQARPNTEAFF TGTGCCGGTCAGGCGAGGCCGAACACTGAAGCTTTCTTT
TRBJ1-1 TRBV7-2 NA NA CASSPQTIRTKNTEAFF TGTGCCAGCAGCCCACAGACGATACGCACTAAGAACACTGAAGCTTTCTTT
TRBJ1-2 TRBV9 few NA CASRSTEGAAGYTF TGTGCCAGCAGGTCAACAGAAGGGGCTGCGGGCTACACCTTC
TRBJ2-1 TRBV7-2 NA TRBD2 CASNPGLATYNEQFF TGTGCCAGCAACCCGGGACTAGCAACATACAATGAGCAGTTCTTC
TRBJ1-5 TRBV2 few NA CASSEDRPGQPQHF TGTGCCAGCAGTGAAGACAGGCCAGGCCAGCCCCAGCATTTT
TRBJ2-7 TRBV9 NA TRBD2 CASRRSGSYEQYF TGTGCCAGCCGACGCAGCGGGAGCTACGAGCAGTACTTC
TRBJ2-3 TRBV29-1 few NA CSVERDTSPDTQYF TGCAGCGTTGAAAGGGACACGTCGCCAGATACGCAGTATTTT
TRBJ2-2 TRBV7-9 NA NA CASSPGFTGELFF TGTGCCAGCAGTCCAGGTTTCACCGGGGAGCTGTTTTTT
TRBJ2-3 TRBV5-1 once NA CASSFDLISTDTQYF TGCGCCAGCAGCTTTGACCTGATTAGCACAGATACGCAGTATTTT
TRBJ2-4 TRBV5-8 NA TRBD2 CASMGLASIAKNIQYF TGTGCCAGCATGGGACTAGCATCTATCGCCAAAAACATTCAGTACTTC